This T cell receptor beta chain was obtained from a study of T cell repertoires in cytomegalovirus infection. Overall study context: Public TCR beta signatures marked donors with CMV infection and the matching HLA. Whole-study results and caveats: The ex vivo response was dominated by HLA-C-restricted CMV-specific TCR beta clonotypes.

This clonotype was recorded many times. Its antigen remains unidentified. CDR3 size: 14 residues. Per germline, CDR1 SGHTA and CDR2 FQGNSA. V was clipped by 5 bases and J by 4 bases; unmatched bases: 8. TCRdb itself ran the reads through MiXCR, one entry per CDR3 protein. The sample consists of fewer than 200,000 distinct CDR3 sequences, 15% to 20% of them appearing once. This clonotype was sampled from a human donor in good health (CMV status not recorded). Some clones in this sample may be carry-over from other donors' samples. Material for sequencing was PBMCs. The chain carries TRBV7-2 and TRBJ2-7; 7 nucleotides agree with TRBD2. The CDR3 loop reads CASSPWGGAYEQYF. CDR3 bases: TGTGCCAGCAGCCCATGGGGAGGGGCGTACGAGCAGTACTTC.